This T cell receptor beta chain was sequenced during a study of beta chain features in type 1 diabetes. As for the study in general: No age, gender or cell yield differences were seen between patients and healthy donors.

This clone has just a few counts. Of the isolated RNA, all was reverse transcribed, and so the sequenced material was expressed TCRB transcripts. TCRdb's copy holds only in-frame clones and misses some; the assay was immunoSEQ multiplex PCR. The sample carries some 150,000 clones, roughly 9.3% recorded once. The TCR comes from a woman in her thirties or forties in good health. The sample consisted of central memory CD4+ T cells from blood.

The CDR3 reads CASSKGQGLSGNTIYF. CDR3 nucleotide sequence: TGTGCCAGCAGTAAAGGACAGGGGTTGTCTGGAAACACCATATATTTT. This chain uses TRBV6-1 with TRBJ1-3, with TRBD1 matching over 9 bases. The CDR3 spans 16 residues. The ends lost 5 bases at V and 1 base at J; junction bases unmatched: 6. Germline lookup yields CDR1 MNHNS and CDR2 SASEGT.